Sequencing of this T cell receptor beta chain was carried out in a study of cytomegalovirus exposure and HLA in healthy donors. General study points: Accurate prediction of HLA-A and HLA-B alleles (for most subjects) was reportedly achieved from TCR beta sequences. Earlier analysis looked at TCR beta V segments, and most were productive about 90% or about 30% of the time. CMV antigen specificity was confirmed in vitro for three CMV-associated chains.

With 60 Vbeta and 13 Jbeta primers, the PCR was carried out. TCRdb keeps only in-frame clones here, not all; method: immunoSEQ multiplex PCR. The repertoire consists of 200,000 or so clones, with about 72% occurring once and the leading ten covering less than 4.5%. This clone was counted only a few times. Its antigen is not known. Though nominally healthy at sampling, donors likely had unrecorded immune exposures. CDR3 length equals 12 residues. Germline V lookup: CDR1 ENHRY, CDR2 SYGVKD. The V gene end was trimmed by 7 bases and the J gene end by 7 bases; junction bases not matched to a gene: 7. This TCR derives from a male donor in good health and CMV-seronegative. Sequences were obtained from PBMCs. V usage is TRBV10-3 and J usage is TRBJ2-7; 7 bases match TRBD1. The CDR3 spells CAIKAGGREQYF. The CDR3 DNA follows: TGTGCCATCAAGGCAGGGGGTCGGGAGCAGTACTTC.